The clone carrying this T cell receptor (beta chain) occurred many times. Antigen: not known. This library used about 360 ng RNA and molecular barcoded adaptors spanning alpha/delta and beta/gamma chains. One entry per CDR3 protein results from TCRdb running MiXCR on the reads. The table lists tens of thousands of distinct CDR3 sequences, roughly an eighth of them singletons. The CDR3 sequence is 13 residues long. Trimming shortened V by 3 bases and J by 3 bases, and 12 bases separated the two germline ends. CDR1 is SQVTM, CDR2 ANQGSEA, per germline. This entry belongs to a study of read filtering for tumor transcriptome and immune sequencing. At the level of the study: By R-ISS, stages I, II and III held 8, 16 and 7 patients. DNase treatment preceded whole-transcriptome library preparation. Points from the study as a whole: IR-seq captured clonotypes deeper and more reliably than RNA-seq. About four fifths of IR-seq clonotypes had a single read, yet these held around 4% of reads.

The TCR comes from a donor aged 40 or over with multiple myeloma. The gene calls are TRBV29-1 and TRBJ2-7, with a weak D call TRBD2 (5 bases). The material sequenced was a population of CD138-negative cells sorted from bone marrow. The CDR3 nucleotides read TGCAGCGTTGAGGTCGGGAAGGGCTACGAGCAGTACTTC. It yields the protein CSVEVGKGYEQYF.